Sequencing of this TCR beta chain was carried out in a study of T cells in Graves' hyperthyroidism and ophthalmopathy. RNA transcripts were the template for amplifying TCR beta CDR3 regions. A first-round RT-PCR of the TCR CDR3 used the HTBI primer set. MiXCR was run by TCRdb on the multiplex PCR reads, yielding one entry per CDR3 protein. This sample has under 400,000 distinct CDR3 sequences, with roughly 15% found just once. There are many counts of this clonotype. This CDR3 spans 14 amino acids. V was pared by 5 bases and J by 6 bases, with 14 bases between. Germline V gives CDR1 MNHNS, CDR2 SASEGT.

The V gene is TRBV6-1, the J gene TRBJ1-3; TRBD1 might be the D (6 bases). What was sequenced was blood. This sequence was found in a man aged 25 to 40 with Graves' hyperthyroidism. Here the CDR3 reads CASSWNYRENTIYF. The DNA of the CDR3 is TGTGCCAGCAGTTGGAACTACAGGGAAAACACCATATATTTT.